This T cell receptor (beta chain) was retrieved from a study of cytomegalovirus exposure and HLA in healthy donors. Study findings and constraints: Most TCR beta V segments were productive about 90% or about 30% of the time in an earlier analysis.

13 Jbeta primers and 60 Vbeta primers were used for the PCR. TCRdb's copy holds only in-frame clones and misses some; the assay was immunoSEQ multiplex PCR. The table has roughly 130,000 clones, 65% to 80% seen once; the top ten hold around 2%. As for this clone: The antigen remains unidentified.

The origin of this receptor is a woman aged 40 to 50 in good health and CMV-seronegative. The specimen was PBMCs.

DNA of the CDR3: TGCGCCAGCAGCTCCGGGACTAGCCCCTACGAGCAGTACTTC. Protein: CASSSGTSPYEQYF. This chain links TRBV5-1 with TRBJ2-7; 9 positions match TRBD2. The V gene end was trimmed by 3 bases and the J gene end by 2 bases; junction bases not matched to a gene: 3. The CDR3 totals 14 residues. In germline, CDR1 is SGHRS, CDR2 YFSETQ.